This passage covers 14 T cell receptor beta chains from one sample sequenced in a study of shared clonotypes between healthy human individuals. Assay: immunoSEQ multiplex PCR; the TCRdb copy retains only in-frame clones and omits some. The sample lists approximately 2,300,000 clones, 85% to 95% occurring once. Input material: naive CD4+ T cells from PBMCs. Subset specified: CD45RA+ positively selected. These receptors all come from a man aged 18 to 29 in good health. Some clones in this sample may be carry-over from other donors' samples.

The chain is built from TRBV28 and TRBJ2-5; 7 nucleotides match TRBD1. V lost 6 bases, J lost 5 bases, and 9 bases stayed unmatched. The CDR3 covers 14 residues. Germline assignment: CDR1 MDHEN and CDR2 SYDVKM. The CDR3 loop reads CASSRQGGSETQYF. The CDR3 bases are TGTGCCAGCAGCAGACAGGGTGGTAGTGAGACCCAGTACTTC.

Worth noting for this clone: Distinct nucleotide sequences in the sample also encode this CDR3. The chain uses TRBV29-1 and TRBJ1-1; D is unclear. Looked up from germline, CDR1 is SQVTM and CDR2 is ANQGSEA. V shed 3 bases and J shed 1 base, with 9 bases lying between them. The CDR3 is 13 amino acids. DNA for the CDR3: TGCAGCGTTGAGGTTACCGGGAACACTGAAGCTTTCTTT. It translates to CSVEVTGNTEAFF.

This sequence joins TRBV28 and TRBJ2-7; D remains ambiguous. Germline CDR1 is MDHEN and CDR2 is SYDVKM. This CDR3 contains 13 residues. Trimming removed 5 bases at V and 2 bases at J, with 10 bases between. CDR3 bases: TGTGCCAGCAGTCCGCCCCCCACCTACGAGCAGTACTTC. It yields the protein CASSPPPTYEQYF.

A remark on this clone: This specimen includes other DNA sequences encoding the same CDR3. The rearrangement uses TRBV5-1 and TRBJ1-3, with D possibly being TRBD1 (5 bases). This CDR3 spans 14 amino acids. The V end was cut by 4 bases, the J end by 3 bases, with 11 bases between. The germline V gene has CDR1 SGHRS and CDR2 YFSETQ. CDR3 protein: CASSPGTSGNTIYF. DNA for the CDR3: TGCGCCAGCAGCCCGGGGACTAGTGGAAACACCATATATTTT.

This sequence joins TRBV23-1 and TRBJ2-6; 10 nucleotides agree with TRBD1. TRBV23-1 is an open reading frame whose function is uncertain. The J segment lost 0 bases and the V segment lost 11 bases, leaving 4 bases of the junction unmatched. CDR3 size: 15 residues. The CDR3 sequence: CAPGQGTSGANVLTF. CDR3 nucleotide sequence: TGCGCCCCGGGACAGGGGACCTCTGGGGCCAACGTCCTGACTTTC.

There are many counts of this clone. This rearrangement joins TRBV7-3 to TRBJ2-1, with D unclear. The CDR3 is 13 amino acids. The V end was cut by 5 bases, the J end by 9 bases, with 14 bases between. Germline assignment: CDR1 SGHTA and CDR2 FQGTGA. CDR3 residues: CASSIRPTGEQFF. Here the CDR3 DNA reads TGTGCCAGCAGCATACGCCCCACGGGTGAGCAGTTCTTC.

The rearrangement uses TRBV19 and TRBJ2-5; TRBD1 matches at 9 bases. The V and J ends lost 5 bases and 4 bases, in that order; junction bases with no gene match: 2. Germline CDR1 LNHDA, CDR2 SQIVND (reference sequence). This CDR3 is 13 amino acids long. CDR3 nucleotides: TGTGCCAGTAGTCCGGACAGGGGAGAGACCCAGTACTTC. Amino acids: CASSPDRGETQYF.

The gene calls are TRBV7-3 and TRBJ1-1; possibly TRBD1 for D (6 bases). Trimming left V 0 bases short and J 2 bases short, with 10 bases between. Germline values: CDR1 SGHTA, CDR2 FQGTGA. The CDR3 sequence is 15 residues long. The DNA of the CDR3 is TGTGCCAGCAGCTTAACGGACAGTCCTAACACTGAAGCTTTCTTT. Protein product: CASSLTDSPNTEAFF.

V is TRBV6-6 and J is TRBJ1-1, with D possibly matching TRBD1 (6 bases). Germline V gene data show CDR1 as MNHNY and CDR2 as SVGAGI (reference sequence). V was clipped by 4 bases and J by 7 bases, with 19 bases between them. The CDR3 is 15 amino acids. CDR3 DNA: TGTGCCAGCAGTTCTGGGTCTACAGGAGGGGGTGAAGCTTTCTTT. This encodes CASSSGSTGGGEAFF.

V gene TRBV7-2 combines with J gene TRBJ2-5; D is perhaps TRBD2 (6 bases). Germline-derived CDR1 and CDR2 are SGHTA and FQGNSA. The CDR3 is 15 amino acids. V lost 2 bases, J lost 2 bases, and 12 bases lay in between. This CDR3 reads CASSLRSGVQETQYF. As DNA, the CDR3 is TGTGCCAGCAGCTTAAGGTCGGGAGTACAAGAGACCCAGTACTTC.

The chain joins TRBV18 to TRBJ2-5; 10 bases are shared with TRBD2. In germline, CDR1 is KGHSH, CDR2 LQKENI. The V segment lost 6 bases and the J segment 9 bases; nucleotides outside the gene matches: 10. The CDR3 covers 14 residues. CDR3 residues: CASSPREAGGAQYF. The CDR3 region has the DNA TGTGCCAGCTCCCCTAGAGAAGCGGGGGGGGCCCAGTACTTC.

With regard to this clone: The sample holds other DNA sequences that translate to the same CDR3. The gene calls are TRBV28 and TRBJ2-3; D is unclear. The CDR3 contains 12 residues. In germline, CDR1 is MDHEN, CDR2 SYDVKM. The ends were cut back, 6 bases at V and 5 bases at J, with 9 bases in the middle. The CDR3 protein is CASSPWGDTQYF. The DNA for the CDR3 is TGTGCCAGCAGCCCCTGGGGAGATACGCAGTATTTT. Drawing the rest from reference TRBV28 and TRBJ2-3, the complete variable domain is DVKVTQSSRYLVKRTGEKVFLECVQDMDHENMFWYRQDPGLGLRLIYFSYDVKMKEKGDIPEGYSVSREKKERFSLILESASTNQTSMYLCASSPWGDTQYFGPGTRLTVL.

The chain links TRBV5-4 to TRBJ2-1; unclear D gene. The CDR3 extends over 13 amino acids. Germline lookup yields CDR1 SGHNT and CDR2 YYREEE (reference sequence). Trimming cost V 2 bases and J 8 bases, with 11 bases left between them. This CDR3 is CASSLVRLDEQFF. In nucleotides, the CDR3 is TGTGCCAGCAGCTTAGTACGATTAGATGAGCAGTTCTTC.

This chain connects TRBV29-1 to TRBJ1-2; tentative D call: TRBD1 (5 bases). The CDR3 has 12 amino acids. CDR1 is SQVTM, CDR2 ANQGSEA, per germline. Trimming stripped 6 bases from V and 8 bases from J, with 16 bases between. CDR3 in DNA: TGCAGCGTCGTCAGGGAAGTGGTAGGCTACACCTTC. Amino acids: CSVVREVVGYTF. Supplemented by reference TRBV29-1 and TRBJ1-2, the full variable domain reads SAVISQKPSRDICQRGTSLTIQCQVDSQVTMMFWYRQQPGQSLTLIATANQGSEATYESGFVIDKFPISRPNLTFSTLTVSNMSPEDSSIYLCSVVREVVGYTFGSGTRLTVV.